This T cell receptor (beta chain) was obtained from a study of CD8 T cells in Susac syndrome. Study-level findings and limits: It was acknowledged by the study that relatively few individuals were included in its TCR sequencing and HLA analysis.

This CDR3 comprises 14 residues. V lost 7 bases to trimming and J lost 1 base, with 13 bases between them. With random hexamers, 0.5 to 1 ug RNA was reverse transcribed. Amplification of TCR beta CDR3 across 54 Vbeta and 13 Jbeta was performed with immunoSEQ multiplex PCR. Using its own MiXCR run on the immunoSEQ multiplex PCR reads, TCRdb lists one record per CDR3 protein. Of more than 200,000 distinct CDR3 sequences in the sample, 80% to 95% were seen once. The patients serving as multiple sclerosis controls were treatment-naive. They had stable or active relapsing-remitting disease and fulfilled revised McDonald criteria. Isolation of CD8+ and CD4+ T cells was performed negatively, whereas enrichment of TEMRA cells was done by FACS. Notes on this clonotype: Its target is unknown.

The clonotype originates from a human donor with multiple sclerosis. The chain carries TRBV12-3 or TRBV12-4 and TRBJ1-1; D unclear. The sequenced sample consisted of CD8+ T cells from PBMCs. DNA of the CDR3: TGTGCCAGCACCTCTCCTACCGGGAACACTGAAGCTTTCTTT. Its protein product is CASTSPTGNTEAFF.